Following are 29 T cell receptor beta chains from one sample sequenced in a study of beta chain features in type 1 diabetes. Regarding the study as a whole: Type 1 diabetes patients showed a moderate but significant shortening of TCRB CDR3s in all four CD4+ subsets.

As every portion of the isolated RNA was reverse transcribed, the sequencing read expressed TCRB transcripts. This table comes from immunoSEQ multiplex PCR, and its TCRdb copy is limited to in-frame clones, with some not included. The sample lists about 340,000 clones; about a tenth were seen once. Their specific antigens are unknown. Sequences were obtained from central memory CD4+ T cells from blood. These receptors all stem from a man aged 25 to 40 with type 1 diabetes.

This clone has more than one count but fewer than ten. The CDR3 bases are TGTGCCACCCTCCCACTAGCGGGGGCCAATGAGCAGTTCTTC. Protein sequence: CATLPLAGANEQFF. The chain uses TRBV2 and TRBJ2-1; TRBD2 matches 11 bases. The CDR3 totals 14 residues. Unmatched junction bases numbered 8, after V lost 10 bases and J lost 6 bases. Germline CDR1 is SNHLY and CDR2 is FYNNEI.

The chain combines TRBV30 with TRBJ1-1; the D is unclear. Germline loops: CDR1 GTSNPN, CDR2 SVGIG (reference sequence). The CDR3 has 12 amino acids. The V and J ends lost 2 bases and 7 bases respectively, with 11 bases between them. CDR3 protein: CAWSQDILEAFF. The CDR3 bases are TGTGCCTGGAGTCAAGACATCCTTGAAGCTTTCTTT.

The chain has TRBV7-2 and TRBJ2-5; a possible D gene is TRBD2 (6 bases). V gave up 1 base and J gave up 2 bases, with 11 bases separating them. Germline CDR1 SGHTA, CDR2 FQGNSA. The CDR3 has 15 residues. CDR3 DNA sequence: TGTGCCAGCAGCTTAGTTTGGAGGGCACAAGAGACCCAGTACTTC. Protein product: CASSLVWRAQETQYF. The variable domain in full, with the rest retrieved from reference TRBV7-2 and TRBJ2-5, is GAGVSQSPSNKVTEKGKDVELRCDPISGHTALYWYRQSLGQGLEFLIYFQGNSAPDKSGLPSDRFSAERTGGSVSTLTIQRTQQEDSAVYLCASSLVWRAQETQYFGPGTRLLVL.

This clone was detected ten times or more. The V and J genes are TRBV20-1 and TRBJ2-1, with unresolved D. The germline gives CDR1 DFQATT, CDR2 SNEGSKA (reference sequence). V was clipped by 2 bases and J by 4 bases, with 3 bases between them. The CDR3 is 11 residues long. This CDR3 reads CSARWYNEQFF. CDR3 DNA: TGCAGTGCTAGATGGTACAATGAGCAGTTCTTC.

This clone was counted a few times. This chain joins TRBV7-9 and TRBJ1-4; 7 bases fit TRBD1. CDR1 and CDR2 (germline): SEHNR, FQNEAQ (reference sequence). The CDR3 runs 16 residues. V shed 5 bases and J 3 bases; nucleotides not matched to a gene: 9. This chain's CDR3 is CASSATGTIANEKLFF. CDR3 DNA sequence: TGTGCCAGCAGCGCGACAGGGACGATAGCTAATGAAAAACTGTTTTTT.

The sample holds a few counts of this clone. The genes are TRBV6-6 and TRBJ2-5, with D maybe TRBD1 (5 bases). V gave up 8 bases and J gave up 9 bases, with 10 bases separating them. The CDR3 contains 10 residues. Germline V gives CDR1 MNHNY, CDR2 SVGAGI (reference sequence). CDR3 nucleotides: TGTGCCAGCGCTCAAGGGGCCCAGTACTTC. Translation: CASAQGAQYF.

The rearrangement links TRBV7-2 to TRBJ2-4, with D possibly matching TRBD1 (6 bases). CDR1 is SGHTA and CDR2 is FQGNSA in the germline V gene. Trimming left V 6 bases short and J 1 base short, with 16 bases between. The CDR3 has 16 residues. The CDR3 sequence: CASSRTGLEAKNIQYF. The CDR3, as DNA: TGTGCCAGCAGTCGAACAGGGCTTGAGGCCAAAAACATTCAGTACTTC.

The rearrangement joins TRBV30 to TRBJ2-5; 8 bases map to TRBD1. The CDR3 totals 13 residues. CDR1 and CDR2 (germline): GTSNPN, SVGIG (reference sequence). J gave up 5 bases and V 1 base, and 3 bases lay outside the gene matches. The CDR3 here is CAWSGNRGETQYF. CDR3 coding DNA: TGTGCCTGGAGTGGTAACAGGGGGGAGACCCAGTACTTC.

This clone was seen more than once but under ten times. The gene calls are TRBV7-2 and TRBJ2-7; TRBD2 matches 10 bases. This CDR3 is 15 amino acids long. The V gene's germline CDR1 is SGHTA and CDR2 FQGNSA. V shed 3 bases, J shed 2 bases, and the junction held 4 bases outside the gene matches. The DNA for the CDR3 is TGTGCCAGCAGCTTTGCTAGCGGGGGACCCTACGAGCAGTACTTC. It specifies CASSFASGGPYEQYF.

The chain combines TRBV6-6 with TRBJ2-7, with D possibly matching TRBD1 (5 bases). Germline CDR1 MNHNY, CDR2 SVGAGI (reference sequence). The CDR3 has 13 amino acids. V gave up 5 bases and J gave up 7 bases, with 15 bases separating them. The CDR3 DNA reads TGTGCCAGCAGTCACGAGACAGTGGGTGAGCAGTACTTC. This sequence encodes CASSHETVGEQYF.

The chain recombines TRBV5-5 with TRBJ2-2; D could derive from TRBD1 or TRBD2 (5 bases each). Germline V gene data show CDR1 as SGHKS and CDR2 as YYEKEE (reference sequence). The CDR3 is made up of 15 amino acids. Deletions cut 4 bases from V and 5 bases from J, with 15 bases between. CDR3: CASSPGTMRTGELFF. DNA for the CDR3: TGTGCCAGCAGCCCCGGGACGATGAGAACCGGGGAGCTGTTTTTT.

This clone was detected only a few times. The chain is built from TRBV2 and TRBJ2-5; no definite D call. Trimming left V 6 bases short and J 4 bases short, with 12 bases between. Germline CDR1 reads SNHLY; CDR2 reads FYNNEI. This CDR3 is built from 13 residues. CDR3 in amino acids: CASRNSLSETQYF. CDR3 bases: TGTGCCAGCAGAAACAGTCTCTCAGAGACCCAGTACTTC.

J is TRBJ2-7 and V is TRBV7-2, with 7 bases aligning to TRBD1. The CDR3 loop spans 14 amino acids. Germline CDR1 reads SGHTA; CDR2 reads FQGNSA. V lost 5 bases and J lost 5; bases outside the gene matches: 9. The CDR3 region is CASSPVTGRDEQYF. In nucleotides, the CDR3 is TGTGCCAGCAGCCCAGTGACAGGGAGAGACGAGCAGTACTTC.

This clone was recorded a few times. The chain recombines TRBV6-5 with TRBJ1-4; D not certain. This CDR3 is built from 14 residues. The ends were cut back, 6 bases at V and 0 bases at J, with 8 bases in the middle. Germline lookup yields CDR1 MNHEY and CDR2 SVGAGI. For the CDR3, the DNA is TGTGCCAGCAGCCACACCGCAACTAATGAAAAACTGTTTTTT. Translation gives CASSHTATNEKLFF.

The chain links TRBV30 to TRBJ2-2; D remains unclear. Germline V gene sequence: CDR1 GTSNPN, CDR2 SVGIG (reference sequence). The V end lost 4 bases, the J end lost 4 bases, and 13 bases lay between the germline ends. The CDR3 is 14 residues long. In DNA form, the CDR3 reads TGTGCCTGGATGGTACCAGCATCCACCGGGGAGCTGTTTTTT. It specifies CAWMVPASTGELFF.

A few counts support this clone. The V call is TRBV13, the J call TRBJ2-7, with TRBD1 matching over 12 bases. Losses at the gene ends were 7 bases for V and 7 bases for J; bases not matched to a gene: 8. Germline CDR1 PRHDT, CDR2 FYEKMQ (reference sequence). The CDR3 loop spans 14 amino acids. The CDR3 DNA reads as TGTGCCAGCACCTTTGGGGACAGGGGGCAGGAGCAGTACTTC. It encodes CASTFGDRGQEQYF.

This clone has only a few counts. This chain links TRBV9 with TRBJ1-5; D is unclear. Trimming shortened V by 0 bases and J by 7 bases, and 17 bases separated the two germline ends. Germline lookup yields CDR1 SGDLS and CDR2 YYNGEE. CDR3 size: 16 residues. This CDR3 is CASSVGSEGSGQPQHF. The CDR3, as DNA: TGTGCCAGCAGCGTAGGCAGTGAGGGAAGCGGCCAGCCCCAGCATTTT.

A few counts support this clone. This chain links TRBV25-1 with TRBJ1-2; possible D gene TRBD1, 5 bases. CDR1 is MGHDK, CDR2 SYGVNS, per germline. V lost 5 bases, J lost 4 bases, and 8 bases lay in between. The CDR3 has 12 amino acids. Written as DNA, the CDR3 is TGTGCCAGCAGTCGGGGACTCTATGGCTACACCTTC. It is translated as CASSRGLYGYTF.

The chain couples TRBV6-5 to TRBJ2-5; D is possibly TRBD2 (6 bases). Per germline, CDR1 MNHEY and CDR2 SVGAGI. The CDR3 consists of 14 residues. Trimming left V 4 bases short and J 5 bases short, with 14 bases between. CDR3: CASSFGLSGETQYF. CDR3 coding DNA: TGTGCCAGCAGTTTCGGACTGAGCGGGGAGACCCAGTACTTC.

This clone was counted between two and nine times. The V call is TRBV5-1, the J call TRBJ2-5; weak D call: TRBD1 (5 bases). This CDR3 is 14 amino acids long. Trimming pared 0 bases from V and 4 bases from J, leaving 10 bases between. Germline loops: CDR1 SGHRS, CDR2 YFSETQ. The CDR3 region is CASSLESGLETQYF. The CDR3 nucleotides are TGCGCCAGCAGCTTGGAGTCAGGGTTAGAGACCCAGTACTTC.

This clone was detected a few times. The V call is TRBV6-5, the J call TRBJ2-1; D unresolved. Germline CDR1 MNHEY, CDR2 SVGAGI. The CDR3 extends over 12 amino acids. V lost 6 bases, J lost 7 bases, and 10 bases lay in between. In DNA form, the CDR3 reads TGTGCCAGCAGCCCCGACGATAATGAGCAGTTCTTC. Its protein product is CASSPDDNEQFF.

This CDR3 is CASSPQDSGANVLTF. The CDR3 DNA reads as TGTGCCAGCAGCCCGCAAGACTCTGGGGCCAACGTCCTGACTTTC. The chain recombines TRBV9 with TRBJ2-6; unclear D gene. Between the trimmed V and J ends, which lost 4 bases and 0 bases, there was a span of 8 bases. Germline loops: CDR1 SGDLS, CDR2 YYNGEE. This CDR3 comprises 15 residues.

This clone occurred a few times. Within the sample, other DNA sequences also encode this same CDR3. The rearrangement joins TRBV21-1 to TRBJ2-7; the table calls TRBD1, which could not be checked here. TRBV21-1 is a recognized pseudogene. The CDR3 spans 15 residues. The chain's CDR3 is CASSPRTGGFNEQYF. CDR3 bases: TGTGCCAGCAGCCCTCGGACAGGGGGCTTCAACGAGCAGTACTTC.

There are many counts of this clone. In nucleotides, the CDR3 is TGTGCCAGCTCACCCCGGAACGATCTGAAAGAGACCCAGTACTTC. Residues: CASSPRNDLKETQYF. The chain links TRBV18 to TRBJ2-5; no firm D call. Germline CDR1 KGHSH, CDR2 LQKENI. The CDR3 is 15 residues long. V lost 3 bases, J lost 3 bases, and 14 bases lay in between.

The chain has TRBV5-6 and TRBJ2-3, with D tentatively TRBD1 or TRBD2 (6 bases each). This CDR3 region has 15 residues. Germline V lookup: CDR1 SGHDT, CDR2 YYEEEE. The V end was cut by 0 bases, the J end by 1 base, with 9 bases between. The CDR3 is CASSLGGGRTDTQYF. Written as DNA, the CDR3 is TGTGCCAGCAGCTTGGGAGGGGGGCGCACAGATACGCAGTATTTT.

The V call is TRBV6-1, the J call TRBJ1-5; D remains unclear. From germline, CDR1 is MNHNS and CDR2 SASEGT. Deletions cut 0 bases from V and 5 bases from J, with 14 bases between. The CDR3 length is 16 residues. CDR3 sequence reads: CASSEALVGYHQPQHF. As DNA, the CDR3 is TGTGCCAGCAGTGAAGCGTTAGTAGGGTACCATCAGCCCCAGCATTTT.

CDR3 loop: CASSLGVGGLGEQFF. CDR3 DNA sequence: TGCGCCAGCAGCTTGGGCGTAGGAGGGTTGGGTGAGCAGTTCTTC. The chain has TRBV5-1 and TRBJ2-1, with D possibly TRBD2 on 6 matching bases. Looked up from germline, CDR1 is SGHRS and CDR2 is YFSETQ. Between the trimmed V and J ends, which lost 0 bases and 9 bases, there was a span of 16 bases. This CDR3 is 15 amino acids long.

This clone was counted only a few times. The gene calls are TRBV19 and TRBJ2-3; D unresolved. The CDR3 length is 13 residues. Between the trimmed V and J ends, which lost 6 bases and 0 bases, there was a span of 7 bases. The germline V gene has CDR1 LNHDA and CDR2 SQIVND (reference sequence). The CDR3 is CASRKSSTDTQYF. The CDR3 DNA reads TGTGCCAGTAGGAAGAGTAGCACAGATACGCAGTATTTT.

This clone was detected a few times. The rearrangement links TRBV18 to TRBJ1-2; possibly TRBD1 for D (5 bases). CDR3 length equals 16 residues. CDR1 and CDR2 from the germline V gene are KGHSH and LQKENI. Trimming shortened V by 2 bases and J by 5 bases, and 18 bases separated the two germline ends. The CDR3: CASSPWTPQGDYGYTF. The CDR3 bases are TGTGCCAGCTCACCATGGACACCCCAAGGGGATTATGGCTACACCTTC.